This TCR beta chain was recorded in a study of T-cell memory formation after mild COVID-19. Points from the study as a whole: Pre-infection memory contained some responding clones, which suggested that cross-reactive memory had joined.

TCRdb re-called the 5' RACE reads through MiXCR, storing one row per CDR3 protein. The data show some 440,000 distinct CDR3 sequences, roughly 25% seen once. In regard to this clonotype: As yet, its antigen is unknown.

The CDR3 has 14 amino acids. Germline V gene lookup returns CDR1 SGHTA and CDR2 FQGNSA. Between the trimmed V and J ends, which lost 4 bases and 1 base, there was a span of 10 bases. The chain carries TRBV7-2 and TRBJ1-1, with D uncertain. Sequencing was done on a sample of PBMCs or a T cell subset sorted from them (not recorded which). The receptor comes from an adult woman who had mild COVID-19 (a few samples of this study predate the infection). Cell type and time point are not known. DNA for the CDR3: TGTGCCAGCAGCTGGAGGGTGGGGAACACTGAAGCTTTCTTT. This translates into CASSWRVGNTEAFF.